This T cell receptor beta chain appears in the sequencing data of a study of T cells in Graves' hyperthyroidism and ophthalmopathy (dated 2019 in TCRdb). For the study in its entirety: Peripheral blood was collected at initial diagnosis, before any treatment. Following sampling, methimazole starting at 30 mg daily was given to hyperthyroidism patients, and high-dose intravenous methylprednisolone was given to ophthalmopathy patients. Prospective prediction of ophthalmopathy was tested in an independent validation cohort of some 20 hyperthyroidism patients and 17 patients who later progressed to ophthalmopathy. The roughly 100 discovery patients were randomly divided into training and test sets at a 7:3 ratio. Thyroid tissue and blood T-cell repertoires from about six Graves' hyperthyroidism patients were also compared in the study. The paper reports TCR Vbeta CDR3 sequencing of roughly 140 peripheral blood samples: 40 to 45 ophthalmopathy, about 75 hyperthyroidism and around 17 progressor patients. To identify distinguishing TCR V-J signatures, a discovery cohort of about a hundred patients was used, comprising fewer than 45 with Graves' ophthalmopathy and some 57 with stable Graves' hyperthyroidism.

Results and caveats for the whole study, not just this receptor: In validation, progression to ophthalmopathy was predicted by the model with 65% to 71% sensitivity and 72% to 85% specificity, a median of roughly six months before onset. Most expanded thyroid clonotypes (frequency above 0.001) were also detected in blood, suggesting blood repertoires may reflect thyroid immune responses. No statistical method was used to fix the sample size in advance, and group allocation was not hidden from the investigators. A 13 V-J signature model separated ophthalmopathy from stable hyperthyroidism, with approximately 87% sensitivity and about 81% specificity in cross-validation and 80%/75% in testing.

Of note for this clonotype: The specificity of this receptor is unknown. No quality values exist for individual bases; no much larger clone is one base distant.

In the ophthalmopathy patients, disease was moderately to severely active, with a Clinical Activity Score of 3 or more, a NOSPECS grade of 4 or more, and a duration of less than 3 months. Any patient with an uncontrolled infection, another autoimmune disease, pregnancy or lactation was excluded. Clinical symptoms, serum thyroxine and TRAb, thyroid ultrasound, and orbital computed tomography formed the basis for the diagnoses. PBMCs were separated from roughly 10 ml of fresh peripheral blood using Ficoll-Paque density gradient centrifugation. Total RNA was extracted using Trizol reagent, and RNA quality was assessed on an Agilent 2100 Bioanalyzer. The TCR beta CDR3 regions were amplified from the RNA transcripts. The TCR CDR3 was subjected to a first round of RT-PCR using the HTBI primer set and the Qiagen OneStep RT-PCR kit. The libraries were constructed in a second round of multiplex PCR and then size-selected and purified. Libraries were sequenced paired-end with 100 bp reads on an Illumina HiSeq2000. The paper's processing steps were these. SOAPnuke was used to process the raw data, removing reads that contained adapters or uncalled bases, had a mean Phred below 15, or lacked an exact match to the constant primer or identifier. High-quality paired reads were merged with COPE v1.2.5, and unique nucleotide sequences were defined as clonotypes. MiTCR v1.1 was used to align the clonotypes against IMGT TRBV, TRBD and TRBJ reference segments. Only V-J combinations with frequency above 0.0001, covering roughly 99% of repertoires, were analysed. A TCS score was defined as the ratio between F50 (clonal expansion) and ExV (chaos), using BLOSUM62-based TCRdist between CDR3 peptides within each V-J. Welch's t-statistics and random forest reduced around 520 V-J features to 13, which were used in a naive Bayes classifier (R e1071). TCRdb reran the public reads through fastp at Q25 and MiXCR, keeping productive beta chains. Records with the same CDR3 protein are collapsed into one entry carrying the most frequent genes and DNA. TCRdb, not the authors, supplied the V and J calls. The sample table records 640,000 or so distinct CDR3 sequences; 14% of these occur just once. Of the sample, about 6.6% falls within the top ten clones.

The clonotype was recovered from a woman aged 18 to 35 with Graves' ophthalmopathy. Specimen: blood.

The sequenced DNA is TGTGCCAGCAGCTTGGGATTCGGGAACTATGGCTACACCTTC. Protein translation: CASSLGFGNYGYTF. In this chain, TRBV7-3 is recombined with TRBJ1-2; no D gene can be assigned with confidence. There are 14 amino acids in the CDR3, from cysteine to phenylalanine inclusive. The retained sequence is limited to the CDR3, 42 bases, with the frame set at the first base. V loses 3 bases of germline sequence and J loses 2 bases, and the interval between the two ends is 10 bases. As encoded in the germline V gene, CDR1 is SGHTA while CDR2 is FQGTGA. With all but the CDR3 taken from the reference TRBV7-3 and TRBJ1-2 genes, the full variable domain is: GAGVSQTPSNKVTEKGKYVELRCDPISGHTALYWYRQSLGQGPEFLIYFQGTGAADDSGLPNDRFFAVRPEGSVSTLKIQRTERGDSAVYLCASSLGFGNYGYTFGSGTRLTVV.